This TCR beta chain originates from a study of T-cell memory formation after mild COVID-19. Study context: Largely, the TCR clusters proved donor specific. Study results and limitations: Clones which contracted sat mainly in CM and EM if CD4+, and in EMRA if CD8+.

With 4 bases removed from V and 6 bases from J, the gap between germline ends came to 11 bases. Germline V gives CDR1 ENHRY, CDR2 SYGVKD. The CDR3 loop spans 13 amino acids. TCRdb fed the 5' RACE reads into MiXCR, producing one record per CDR3 protein. The sample records about 430,000 distinct CDR3 sequences, 20% to 25% being singletons. Concerning this clonotype: Its antigen is currently unknown.

Input material: PBMCs or a T cell subset sorted from them (not recorded which). The clonotype originates from an adult woman who had mild COVID-19 (a few samples of this study predate the infection). Cell type and time point are not known. The J gene is TRBJ2-3, the V gene TRBV10-3; D is possibly TRBD1 (6 bases). The CDR3 DNA reads as TGTGCCATCAGTGTTGCAGGGGAGGATACGCAGTATTTT. Translating gives CAISVAGEDTQYF.